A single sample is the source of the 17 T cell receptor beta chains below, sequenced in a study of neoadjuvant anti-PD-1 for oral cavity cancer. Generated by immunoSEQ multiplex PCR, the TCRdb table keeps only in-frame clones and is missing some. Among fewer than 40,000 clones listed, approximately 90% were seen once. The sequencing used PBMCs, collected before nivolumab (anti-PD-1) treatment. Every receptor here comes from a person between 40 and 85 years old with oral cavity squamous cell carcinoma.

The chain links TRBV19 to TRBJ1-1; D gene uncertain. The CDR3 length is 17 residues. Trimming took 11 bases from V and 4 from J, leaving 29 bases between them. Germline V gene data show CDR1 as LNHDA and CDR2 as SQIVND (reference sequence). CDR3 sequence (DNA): TGTGCCGTATCTCCTCCACCCCCAAGCCGATGGGGCACTGAAGCTTTCTTT. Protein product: CAVSPPPPSRWGTEAFF.

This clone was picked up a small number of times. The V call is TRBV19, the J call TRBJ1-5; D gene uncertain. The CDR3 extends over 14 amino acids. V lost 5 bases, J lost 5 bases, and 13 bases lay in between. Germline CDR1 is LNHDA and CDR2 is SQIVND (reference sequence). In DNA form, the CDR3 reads TGTGCCAGTAGTCCAGCGGGAAGAGATCAGCCCCAGCATTTT. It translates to CASSPAGRDQPQHF.

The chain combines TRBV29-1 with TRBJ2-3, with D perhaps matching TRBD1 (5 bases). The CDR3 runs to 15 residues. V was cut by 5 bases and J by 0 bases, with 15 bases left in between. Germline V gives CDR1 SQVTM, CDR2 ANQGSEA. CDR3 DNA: TGCAGCGTTAGTACAGGAACTACAAGCACAGATACGCAGTATTTT. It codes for CSVSTGTTSTDTQYF.

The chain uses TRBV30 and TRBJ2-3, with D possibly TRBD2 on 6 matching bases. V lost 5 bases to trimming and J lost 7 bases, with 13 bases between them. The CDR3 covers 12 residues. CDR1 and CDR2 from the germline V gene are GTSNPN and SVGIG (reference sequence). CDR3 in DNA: TGTGCCTGGTCTAGGGAGGTCCATACGCAGTATTTT. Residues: CAWSREVHTQYF.

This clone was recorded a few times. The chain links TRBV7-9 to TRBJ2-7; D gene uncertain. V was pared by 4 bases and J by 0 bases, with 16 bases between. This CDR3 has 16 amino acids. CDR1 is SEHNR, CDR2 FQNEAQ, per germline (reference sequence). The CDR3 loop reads CASSSPGPGNSYEQYF. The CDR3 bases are TGTGCCAGCAGCTCCCCGGGTCCGGGCAACTCCTACGAGCAGTACTTC.

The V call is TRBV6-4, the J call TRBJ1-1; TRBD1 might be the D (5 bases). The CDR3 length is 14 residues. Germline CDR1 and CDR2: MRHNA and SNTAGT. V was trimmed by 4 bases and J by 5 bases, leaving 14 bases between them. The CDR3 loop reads CASSVEYGGTEAFF. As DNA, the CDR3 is TGTGCCAGCAGTGTCGAATATGGGGGGACTGAAGCTTTCTTT.

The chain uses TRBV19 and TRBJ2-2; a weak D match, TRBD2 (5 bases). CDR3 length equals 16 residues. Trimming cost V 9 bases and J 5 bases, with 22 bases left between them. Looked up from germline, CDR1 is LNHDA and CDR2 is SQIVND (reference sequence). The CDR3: CASSGVSAARTGELFF. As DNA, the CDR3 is TGTGCCAGCTCCGGGGTCTCCGCGGCTCGGACCGGGGAGCTGTTTTTT.

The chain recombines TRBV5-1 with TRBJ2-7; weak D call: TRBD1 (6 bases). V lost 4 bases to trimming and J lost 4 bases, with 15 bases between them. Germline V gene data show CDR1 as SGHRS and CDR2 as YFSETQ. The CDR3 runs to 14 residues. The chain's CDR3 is CASSLRDGQYEQYF. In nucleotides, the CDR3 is TGCGCCAGCAGCCTCCGGGACGGACAGTACGAGCAGTACTTC.

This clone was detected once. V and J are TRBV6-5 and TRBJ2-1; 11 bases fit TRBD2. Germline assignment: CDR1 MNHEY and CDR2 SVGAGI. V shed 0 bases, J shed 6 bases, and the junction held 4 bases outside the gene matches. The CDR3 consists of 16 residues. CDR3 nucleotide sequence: TGTGCCAGCAGTTACTCAGTAGCGGGGGGGTTCAATGAGCAGTTCTTC. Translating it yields CASSYSVAGGFNEQFF.

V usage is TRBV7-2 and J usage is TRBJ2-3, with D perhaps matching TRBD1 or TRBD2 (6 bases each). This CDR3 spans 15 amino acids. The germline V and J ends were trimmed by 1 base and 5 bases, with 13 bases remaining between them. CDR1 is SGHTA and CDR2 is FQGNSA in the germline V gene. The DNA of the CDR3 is TGTGCCAGCAGCTTAGGGCCGGGGGCGGAAGATACGCAGTATTTT. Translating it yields CASSLGPGAEDTQYF.

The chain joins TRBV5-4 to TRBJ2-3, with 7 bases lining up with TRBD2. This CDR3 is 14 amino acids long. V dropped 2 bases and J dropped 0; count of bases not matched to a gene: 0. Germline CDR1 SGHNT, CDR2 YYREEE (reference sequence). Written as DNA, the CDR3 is TGTGCCAGCAGCTTAGCGGGGAGCACAGATACGCAGTATTTT. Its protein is CASSLAGSTDTQYF.

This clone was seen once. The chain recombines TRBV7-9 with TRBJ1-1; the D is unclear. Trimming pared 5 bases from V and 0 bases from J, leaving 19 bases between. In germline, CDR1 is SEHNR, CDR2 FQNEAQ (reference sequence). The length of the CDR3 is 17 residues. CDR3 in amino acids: CASSPNPNRRMNTEAFF. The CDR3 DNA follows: TGTGCCAGCAGCCCCAACCCGAACAGAAGAATGAACACTGAAGCTTTCTTT.

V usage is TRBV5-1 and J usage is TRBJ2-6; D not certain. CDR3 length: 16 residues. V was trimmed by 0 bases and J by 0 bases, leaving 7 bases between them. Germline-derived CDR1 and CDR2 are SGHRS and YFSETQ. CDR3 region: CASSLAGHSGANVLTF. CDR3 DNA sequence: TGCGCCAGCAGCTTGGCGGGTCACTCTGGGGCCAACGTCCTGACTTTC.

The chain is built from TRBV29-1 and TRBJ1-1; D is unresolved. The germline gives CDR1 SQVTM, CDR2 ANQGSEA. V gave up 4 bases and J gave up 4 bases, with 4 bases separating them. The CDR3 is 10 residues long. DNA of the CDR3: TGCAGCGTTGGGGGCACTGAAGCTTTCTTT. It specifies CSVGGTEAFF.

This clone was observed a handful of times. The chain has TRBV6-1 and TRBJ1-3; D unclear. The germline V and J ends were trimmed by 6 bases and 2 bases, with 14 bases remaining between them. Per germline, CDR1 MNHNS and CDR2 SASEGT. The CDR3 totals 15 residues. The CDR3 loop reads CASRLVDLAGNTIYF. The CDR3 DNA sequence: TGTGCCAGCAGATTAGTGGATCTCGCTGGAAACACCATATATTTT.

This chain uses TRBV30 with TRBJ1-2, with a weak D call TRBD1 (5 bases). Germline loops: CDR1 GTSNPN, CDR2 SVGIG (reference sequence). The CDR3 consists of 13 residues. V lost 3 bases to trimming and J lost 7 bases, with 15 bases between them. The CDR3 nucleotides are TGTGCCTGGAGGGCCCTCGGGACCAGTGGCTACACCTTC. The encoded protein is CAWRALGTSGYTF.

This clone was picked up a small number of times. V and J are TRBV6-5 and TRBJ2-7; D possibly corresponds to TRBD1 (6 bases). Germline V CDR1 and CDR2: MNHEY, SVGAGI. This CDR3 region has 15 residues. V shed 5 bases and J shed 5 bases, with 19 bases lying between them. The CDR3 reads CASSPSGVLGDEQYF. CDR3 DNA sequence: TGTGCCAGCAGTCCGTCAGGGGTCTTAGGGGACGAGCAGTACTTC.